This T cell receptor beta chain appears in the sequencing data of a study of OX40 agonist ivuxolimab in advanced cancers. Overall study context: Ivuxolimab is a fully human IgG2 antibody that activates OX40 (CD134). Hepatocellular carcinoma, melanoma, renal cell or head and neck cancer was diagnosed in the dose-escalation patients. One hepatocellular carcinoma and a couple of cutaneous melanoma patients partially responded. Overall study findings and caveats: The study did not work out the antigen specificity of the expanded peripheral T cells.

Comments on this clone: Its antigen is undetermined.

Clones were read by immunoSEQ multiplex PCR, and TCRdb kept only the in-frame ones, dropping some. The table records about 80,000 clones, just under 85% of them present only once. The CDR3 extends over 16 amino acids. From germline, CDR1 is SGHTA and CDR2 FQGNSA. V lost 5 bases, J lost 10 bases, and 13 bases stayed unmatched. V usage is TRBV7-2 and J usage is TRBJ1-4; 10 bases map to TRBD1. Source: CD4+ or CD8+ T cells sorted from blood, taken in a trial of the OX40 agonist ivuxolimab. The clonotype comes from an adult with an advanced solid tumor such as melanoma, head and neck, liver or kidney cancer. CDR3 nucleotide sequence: TGTGCCAGCAGCCTAACAGGGGGGACAGGGGAGAGAAAACTGTTTTTT. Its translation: CASSLTGGTGERKLFF.